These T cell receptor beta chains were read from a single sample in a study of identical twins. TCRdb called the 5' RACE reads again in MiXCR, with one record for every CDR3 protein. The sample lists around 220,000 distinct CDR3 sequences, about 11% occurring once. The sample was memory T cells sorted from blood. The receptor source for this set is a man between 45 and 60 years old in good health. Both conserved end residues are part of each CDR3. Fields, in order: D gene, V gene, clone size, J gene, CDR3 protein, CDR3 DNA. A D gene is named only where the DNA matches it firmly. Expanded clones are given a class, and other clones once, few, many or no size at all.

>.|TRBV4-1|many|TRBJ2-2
CASSMGFDTGELFF
TGCGCCAGCAGTATGGGCTTCGACACCGGGGAGCTGTTTTTT
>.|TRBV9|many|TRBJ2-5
CASSPPGVQETQYF
TGTGCCAGCAGCCCCCCTGGGGTCCAAGAGACCCAGTACTTC
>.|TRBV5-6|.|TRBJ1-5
CASSMGGFGNQPQHF
TGTGCCAGCAGTATGGGGGGTTTCGGCAATCAGCCCCAGCATTTT
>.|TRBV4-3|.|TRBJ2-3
CASSRSGLSSTDTQYF
TGCGCCAGCAGCCGCTCGGGGTTATCTAGCACAGATACGCAGTATTTT
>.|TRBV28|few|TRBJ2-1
CASSPPDGRVNEQFF
TGTGCCAGCAGTCCCCCTGATGGGAGAGTGAATGAGCAGTTCTTC
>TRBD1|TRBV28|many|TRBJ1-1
CASSFSGQGGYTEAFF
TGTGCCAGCAGTTTCTCGGGACAGGGGGGATACACTGAAGCTTTCTTT
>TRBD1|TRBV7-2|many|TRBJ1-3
CASSLGPGTDGNTIYF
TGTGCCAGCAGCTTGGGCCCGGGGACAGACGGAAACACCATATATTTT
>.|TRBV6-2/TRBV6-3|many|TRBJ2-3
CASSNDLTDTQYF
TGTGCCAGCAGCAATGATCTCACAGATACGCAGTATTTT
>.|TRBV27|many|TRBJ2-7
CASRRAGLYEQYF
TGTGCCAGCCGGAGGGCAGGGTTATACGAGCAGTACTTC
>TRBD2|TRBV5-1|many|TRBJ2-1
CASGTSGSSYNEQFF
TGCGCCAGCGGGACTAGCGGCAGCTCCTACAATGAGCAGTTCTTC
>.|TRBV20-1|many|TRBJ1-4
CSARDPRKSNEKLFF
TGCAGTGCTAGAGATCCCAGAAAGAGTAATGAAAAACTGTTTTTT